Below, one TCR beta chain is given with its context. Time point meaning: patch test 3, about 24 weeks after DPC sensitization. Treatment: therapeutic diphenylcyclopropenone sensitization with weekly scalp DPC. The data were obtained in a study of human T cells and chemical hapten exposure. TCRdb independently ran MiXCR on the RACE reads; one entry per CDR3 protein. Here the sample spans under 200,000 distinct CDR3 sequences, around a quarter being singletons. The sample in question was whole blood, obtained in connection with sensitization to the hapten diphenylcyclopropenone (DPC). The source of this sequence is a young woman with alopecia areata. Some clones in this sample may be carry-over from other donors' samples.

The CDR3 protein is CSASDRVREQFF. Written as DNA, the CDR3 is TGCAGTGCTTCCGACAGGGTCCGGGAGCAGTTCTTC. The genes are TRBV20-1 and TRBJ2-1, with 7 bases matching TRBD1. The ends lost 5 bases at V and 10 bases at J; junction bases unmatched: 8. This CDR3 is 12 amino acids long. CDR1 DFQATT and CDR2 SNEGSKA come from the germline V gene (reference sequence).